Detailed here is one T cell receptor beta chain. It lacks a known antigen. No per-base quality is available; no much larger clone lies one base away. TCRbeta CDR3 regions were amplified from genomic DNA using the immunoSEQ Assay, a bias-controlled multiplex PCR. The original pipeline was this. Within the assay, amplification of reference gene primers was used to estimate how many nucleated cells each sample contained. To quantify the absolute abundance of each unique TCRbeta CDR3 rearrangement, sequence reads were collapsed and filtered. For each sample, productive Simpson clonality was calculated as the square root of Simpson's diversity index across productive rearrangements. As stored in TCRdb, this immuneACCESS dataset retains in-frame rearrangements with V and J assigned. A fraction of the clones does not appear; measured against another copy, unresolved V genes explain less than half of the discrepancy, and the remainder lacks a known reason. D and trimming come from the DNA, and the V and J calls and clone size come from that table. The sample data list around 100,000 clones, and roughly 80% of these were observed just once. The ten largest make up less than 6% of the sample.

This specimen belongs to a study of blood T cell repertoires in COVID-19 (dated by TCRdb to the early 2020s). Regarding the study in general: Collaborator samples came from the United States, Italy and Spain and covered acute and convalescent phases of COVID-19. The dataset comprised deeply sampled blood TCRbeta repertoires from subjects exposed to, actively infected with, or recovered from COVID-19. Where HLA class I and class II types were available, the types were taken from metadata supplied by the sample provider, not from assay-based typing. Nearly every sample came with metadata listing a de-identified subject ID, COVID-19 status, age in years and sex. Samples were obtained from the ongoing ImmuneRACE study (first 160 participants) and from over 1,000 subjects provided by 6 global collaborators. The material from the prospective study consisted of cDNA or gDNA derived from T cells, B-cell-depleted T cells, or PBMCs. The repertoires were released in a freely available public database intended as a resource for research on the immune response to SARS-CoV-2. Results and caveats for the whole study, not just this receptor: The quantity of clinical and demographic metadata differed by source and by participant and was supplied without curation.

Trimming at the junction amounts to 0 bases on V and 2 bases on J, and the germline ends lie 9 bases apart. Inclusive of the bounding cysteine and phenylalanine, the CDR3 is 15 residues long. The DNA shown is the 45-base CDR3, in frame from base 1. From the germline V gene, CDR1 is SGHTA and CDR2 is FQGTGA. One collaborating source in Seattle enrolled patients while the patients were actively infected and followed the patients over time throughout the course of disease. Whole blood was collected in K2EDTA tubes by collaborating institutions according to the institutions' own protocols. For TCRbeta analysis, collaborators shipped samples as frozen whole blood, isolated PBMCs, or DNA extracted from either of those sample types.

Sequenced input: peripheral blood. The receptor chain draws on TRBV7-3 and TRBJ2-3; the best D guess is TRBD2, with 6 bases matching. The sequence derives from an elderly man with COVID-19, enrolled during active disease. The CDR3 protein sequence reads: CASSLTGEVTDTQYF. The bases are TGTGCCAGCAGCTTAACGGGGGAGGTCACAGATACGCAGTATTTT.